This passage covers 10 T cell receptor beta chains from one sample sequenced in a study of beta chain features in type 1 diabetes. Sequencing targeted expressed TCRB transcripts, as all isolated RNA had been reverse transcribed. Repertoires were generated with immunoSEQ multiplex PCR, while TCRdb's copy carries only in-frame clones and drops some. The sample yields 500,000 to 700,000 clones, 15% to 17% seen once. Source material: naive CD4+ T cells from blood. The receptors were gathered from a man aged 18 to 35 in good health.

This clone has a handful of counts. The chain carries TRBV28 and TRBJ1-3, with 7 bases aligning to TRBD1. This CDR3 is 16 amino acids long. After removal of 8 bases from V and 2 bases from J, the junction contained 12 bases not matched to a gene. Germline CDR1 is MDHEN and CDR2 is SYDVKM. CDR3 in DNA: TGTGCCAGCCTTGGAAGGGGGCTTTTTGCTGGAAACACCATATATTTT. Protein sequence: CASLGRGLFAGNTIYF.

In the case of this clone: This specimen includes other DNA sequences encoding the same CDR3. The chain is built from TRBV5-1 and TRBJ2-7; TRBD1 matches 10 bases. Per the germline V gene, CDR1 is SGHRS and CDR2 is YFSETQ. CDR3 length: 13 amino acids. Trimming cost V 4 bases and J 4 bases; bases outside gene matches: 2. Written as DNA, the CDR3 is TGCGCCAGCAGCGGGACAGGGGCTTACGAGCAGTACTTC. As protein: CASSGTGAYEQYF. Full variable domain (missing parts from reference TRBV5-1 and TRBJ2-7): KAGVTQTPRYLIKTRGQQVTLSCSPISGHRSVSWYQQTPGQGLQFLFEYFSETQRNKGNFPGRFSGRQFSNSRSEMNVSTLELGDSALYLCASSGTGAYEQYFGPGTRLTVT.

J is TRBJ2-1 and V is TRBV11-2, with D possibly matching TRBD1 (6 bases). The V and J ends lost 5 bases and 4 bases respectively, with 12 bases between them. Germline CDR1 is SGHAT and CDR2 is FQNNGV. CDR3 length equals 14 residues. The CDR3 coding sequence is TGTGCCAGCAGCATACTACAGGGTTACAATGAGCAGTTCTTC. Translating it yields CASSILQGYNEQFF.

Only a few counts were recorded for this clone. The chain employs TRBV29-1 and TRBJ1-1; 7 positions match TRBD1. The CDR3 extends over 15 amino acids. Germline V lookup: CDR1 SQVTM, CDR2 ANQGSEA. J lost 0 bases, V lost 4 bases, and 8 bases had no gene match. The CDR3 loop is CSVARDSQMNTEAFF. In nucleotides, the CDR3 is TGCAGCGTTGCCCGGGACAGTCAGATGAACACTGAAGCTTTCTTT.

This rearrangement joins TRBV7-9 to TRBJ2-1; 10 bases are a match to TRBD2. In germline, CDR1 is SEHNR, CDR2 FQNEAQ (reference sequence). The CDR3 has 16 amino acids. J was trimmed by 9 bases and V by 1 base; bases with no gene match: 9. This CDR3 is CASSLGGLAVILEQFF. In DNA form, the CDR3 reads TGTGCCAGCAGCTTAGGTGGACTAGCGGTGATTCTTGAGCAGTTCTTC.

This clone has a handful of counts. The rearrangement joins TRBV5-4 to TRBJ1-2, with TRBD1 matching over 7 bases. The CDR3 spans 15 residues. CDR1 is SGHNT and CDR2 is YYREEE in the germline V gene (reference sequence). V lost 5 bases and J lost 0; bases outside the gene matches: 7. The CDR3 nucleotides are TGTGCCAGCAGGGAAGGGACAGAACCTAACTATGGCTACACCTTC. It translates to CASREGTEPNYGYTF. Together with reference TRBV5-4 and TRBJ1-2, the CDR3 gives the full variable domain: ETGVTQSPTHLIKTRGQQVTLRCSSQSGHNTVSWYQQALGQGPQFIFQYYREEENGRGNFPPRFSGLQFPNYSSELNVNALELDDSALYLCASREGTEPNYGYTFGSGTRLTVV.

V usage is TRBV5-4 and J usage is TRBJ2-1; the D gene is possibly TRBD1 (6 bases). CDR1 and CDR2 from the germline V gene are SGHNT and YYREEE (reference sequence). The CDR3 sequence is 15 residues long. Trimming shortened V by 3 bases and J by 6 bases, and 16 bases separated the two germline ends. CDR3 DNA sequence: TGTGCCAGCAGCTGGGAATTGAGGGGGTCCAATGAGCAGTTCTTC. It yields the protein CASSWELRGSNEQFF.

This clone was recorded a few times. The CDR3 sequence: CASGTSGAVETQYF. The CDR3 region has the DNA TGTGCCAGCGGGACTAGCGGGGCGGTGGAGACCCAGTACTTC. The V gene is TRBV28, the J gene TRBJ2-5; 13 bases line up with TRBD2. Trimming removed 8 bases from V and 5 bases from J; junction bases left unmatched: 5. Germline V lookup: CDR1 MDHEN, CDR2 SYDVKM. This CDR3 is 14 amino acids long. Full variable domain (missing parts from reference TRBV28 and TRBJ2-5): DVKVTQSSRYLVKRTGEKVFLECVQDMDHENMFWYRQDPGLGLRLIYFSYDVKMKEKGDIPEGYSVSREKKERFSLILESASTNQTSMYLCASGTSGAVETQYFGPGTRLLVL.

This clone was counted a few times. This chain connects TRBV19 to TRBJ2-2, with 7 positions matching TRBD1. Trimming cost V 6 bases and J 2 bases; bases outside gene matches: 6. In germline, CDR1 is LNHDA, CDR2 SQIVND (reference sequence). This CDR3 region has 15 residues. CDR3 loop: CASRTGTVNTGELFF. The DNA for the CDR3 is TGTGCCAGTAGGACCGGGACAGTTAACACCGGGGAGCTGTTTTTT.

This clone occurred a few times. V usage is TRBV6-5 and J usage is TRBJ2-7, with TRBD1 matching over 7 bases. Germline V gene sequence: CDR1 MNHEY, CDR2 SVGAGI. With 0 bases clipped from V and 7 bases from J, the junction kept 9 bases outside the gene matches. There are 15 residues in the CDR3. The CDR3, as DNA: TGTGCCAGCAGTTACTCAGCCGGGACAGCATCTGAGCAGTACTTC. Translated, it gives CASSYSAGTASEQYF.